The clone carrying this T cell receptor (beta chain) was seen more than once but under ten times. What it binds is unknown. This CDR3 is 15 amino acids long. Germline CDR1 reads SGHAT; CDR2 reads FQNNGV. Losses at the gene ends were 5 bases for V and 2 bases for J; bases not matched to a gene: 6. It was with 60 Vbeta and 13 Jbeta primers that the PCR ran. TCRdb keeps only in-frame clones here, not all; method: immunoSEQ multiplex PCR. The data contain about 150,000 clones, roughly two thirds of them singletons. The data originate from a study of cytomegalovirus exposure and HLA in healthy donors. Study-level information: 81% of 350 to 400 genotyped donors fell in the Caucasian-associated ancestry cluster.

Study-level points and caveats: The authors later linked a missense DCLRE1C variant to TCR beta V- and J-gene trimming. A later look showed TCR association rates differing by HLA locus, highest for DRB1 and lowest for HLA-C. In a later analysis, productive TCRs from donors in an Asian-associated ancestry cluster reportedly carried fewer N-insertions than the cohort mean.

The TCR sequence derives from a male donor in good health and CMV-seronegative. The rearrangement uses TRBV11-2 and TRBJ2-7; 10 bases fit TRBD1. The sample comprised PBMCs. CDR3 sequence: CASSRRDRGAYEQYF. The CDR3 nucleotides read TGTGCCAGCAGCCGCCGGGACAGGGGCGCCTACGAGCAGTACTTC.